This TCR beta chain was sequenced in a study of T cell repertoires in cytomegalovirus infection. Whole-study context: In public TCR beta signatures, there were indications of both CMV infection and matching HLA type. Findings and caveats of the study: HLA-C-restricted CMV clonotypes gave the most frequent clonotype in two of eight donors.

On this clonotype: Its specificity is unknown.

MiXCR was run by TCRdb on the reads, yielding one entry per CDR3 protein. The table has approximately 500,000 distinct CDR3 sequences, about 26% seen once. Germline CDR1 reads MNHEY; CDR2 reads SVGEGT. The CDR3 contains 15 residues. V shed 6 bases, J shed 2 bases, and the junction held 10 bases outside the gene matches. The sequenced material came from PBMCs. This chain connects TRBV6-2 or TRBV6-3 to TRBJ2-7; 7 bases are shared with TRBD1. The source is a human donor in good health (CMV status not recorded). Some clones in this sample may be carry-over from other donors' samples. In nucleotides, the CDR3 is TGTGCCAGCAGCGAACGACAGGGCCGAGCCTACGAGCAGTACTTC. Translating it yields CASSERQGRAYEQYF.